This TCR beta chain was identified in a study of CD8 T cells in Susac syndrome. The authors reverse transcribed about 0.5 to 1 ug RNA with random hexamers. immunoSEQ multiplex PCR amplified TCR beta CDR3 across 54 Vbeta, 13 Jbeta. Each CDR3 protein gets one entry after TCRdb re-called the immunoSEQ multiplex PCR reads with MiXCR. The data contain around 170,000 distinct CDR3 sequences, 90% to 95% of them singletons. The CDR3 runs to 14 residues. Germline loops: CDR1 SGHTA, CDR2 FQGNSA. With 4 bases removed from V and 4 bases from J, the gap between germline ends came to 12 bases. Negative isolation yielded the CD8+ and CD4+ T cells, while FACS enriched the TEMRA cells.

This TCR derives from a human donor in good health. The chain uses TRBV7-2 and TRBJ2-3, with D possibly TRBD1 on 6 matching bases. The material sequenced was CD4+ T cells from PBMCs. CDR3 loop: CASSSTGTADTQYF. CDR3 nucleotide sequence: TGTGCCAGCAGCTCAACAGGGACCGCAGATACGCAGTATTTT.